What follows are 22 T cell receptor beta chains derived from one specimen sequenced in a study of blood T cell repertoires in COVID-19. The method was immunoSEQ multiplex PCR; TCRdb's version includes in-frame clones alone and lacks a portion of them. The sample lists around 170,000 clones, 85% to 90% occurring once. The sample comprised peripheral blood. These receptors were taken from a man aged 60 to 75 with COVID-19, enrolled during active disease.

V usage is TRBV7-3 and J usage is TRBJ1-2, with TRBD1 matching 9 bases. Trimming removed 3 bases from V and 6 bases from J; junction bases left unmatched: 11. The CDR3 spans 16 residues. Germline V gene lookup returns CDR1 SGHTA and CDR2 FQGTGA. CDR3 nucleotide sequence: TGTGCCAGCAGCTTCTCAGGGACAGGGAGGATTGATGGCTACACCTTC. This translates into CASSFSGTGRIDGYTF. Complete variable domain (other parts from reference TRBV7-3 and TRBJ1-2): GAGVSQTPSNKVTEKGKYVELRCDPISGHTALYWYRQSLGQGPEFLIYFQGTGAADDSGLPNDRFFAVRPEGSVSTLKIQRTERGDSAVYLCASSFSGTGRIDGYTFGSGTRLTVV.

This chain connects TRBV19 to TRBJ1-6, with 7 bases matching TRBD1. Trimming removed 0 bases from V and 7 bases from J; junction bases left unmatched: 3. Germline assignment: CDR1 LNHDA and CDR2 SQIVND (reference sequence). There are 15 residues in the CDR3. CDR3 sequence: CASSIETGPNSPLHF. The CDR3 nucleotides read TGTGCCAGTAGTATAGAGACAGGGCCAAATTCACCCCTCCACTTT.

This clone was seen more than once but under ten times. This rearrangement joins TRBV29-1 to TRBJ1-3, with D unresolved. The CDR3 extends over 13 amino acids. V lost 3 bases and J 0 bases, leaving 6 bases between the germline ends. Germline CDR1 SQVTM, CDR2 ANQGSEA. The CDR3 nucleotides read TGCAGCGTTGATGACACCTCTGGAAACACCATATATTTT. Amino acids: CSVDDTSGNTIYF.

CDR3: CASSPSPAPSPLHF. The DNA of the CDR3 is TGTGCCAGCTCACCGTCGCCAGCGCCTTCACCCCTCCACTTT. V usage is TRBV18 and J usage is TRBJ1-6; no clear D. The CDR3 loop spans 14 amino acids. Germline CDR1 is KGHSH and CDR2 is LQKENI. Between the trimmed V and J ends, which lost 3 bases and 9 bases, there was a span of 12 bases.

The CDR3 sequence: CASSYYLMTRVDTQYF. In nucleotides, the CDR3 is TGTGCCAGCAGTTACTATCTCATGACTAGAGTAGATACGCAGTATTTT. This chain joins TRBV6-5 and TRBJ2-3, with a possible D match to TRBD2 (6 bases). This CDR3 has 16 residues. Germline-derived CDR1 and CDR2 are MNHEY and SVGAGI. Trimming left V 1 base short and J 5 bases short, with 16 bases between.

The V call is TRBV6-5, the J call TRBJ1-3; 7 bases are shared with TRBD1. V was pared by 4 bases and J by 0 bases, with 3 bases of the junction left unmatched. The germline gives CDR1 MNHEY, CDR2 SVGAGI. The CDR3 covers 15 residues. CDR3 nucleotide sequence: TGTGCCAGCAGTTCCCACAGGGGCTCTGGAAACACCATATATTTT. This codes for CASSSHRGSGNTIYF.

V gene TRBV6-5 combines with J gene TRBJ2-5; D remains ambiguous. Germline loops: CDR1 MNHEY, CDR2 SVGAGI. The CDR3 is 11 residues long. Trimming removed 6 bases at V and 5 bases at J, with 7 bases between. The CDR3 region has the DNA TGTGCCAGCAGCCACTTGGAGACCCAGTACTTC. The encoded protein is CASSHLETQYF.

The chain carries TRBV15 and TRBJ1-3; TRBD1 is a possible D gene (6 bases). The CDR3 consists of 16 residues. Germline assignment: CDR1 LNHNV and CDR2 YYDKDF (reference sequence). The germline V and J ends were trimmed by 5 bases and 0 bases, with 14 bases remaining between them. The chain's CDR3 is CATSGTGIFSGNTIYF. The CDR3 bases are TGTGCCACCAGCGGTACAGGGATTTTCTCTGGAAACACCATATATTTT.

This chain joins TRBV7-3 and TRBJ2-5; 13 bases are shared with TRBD2. The germline gives CDR1 SGHTA, CDR2 FQGTGA. V gave up 5 bases and J gave up 2 bases; unmatched junction bases: 11. The CDR3 covers 18 residues. Written as DNA, the CDR3 is TGTGCCAGCAGCCCGCGCACCCCGGGACTAGCGGGGCAAGAGACCCAGTACTTC. This codes for CASSPRTPGLAGQETQYF.

The V and J genes are TRBV7-6 and TRBJ2-7, with 11 bases identical to TRBD1. Unmatched junction bases numbered 2, after V lost 2 bases and J lost 2 bases. CDR1 SGHVS and CDR2 FNYEAQ come from the germline V gene. The length of the CDR3 is 15 residues. CDR3 sequence (DNA): TGTGCCAGCAGCTTATTGGGACAGGGGGCCTACGAGCAGTACTTC. Residues: CASSLLGQGAYEQYF.

V usage is TRBV28 and J usage is TRBJ1-1, with TRBD1 matching 9 bases. V lost 5 bases and J lost 5; bases outside the gene matches: 9. CDR3 length equals 15 residues. Germline V gene data show CDR1 as MDHEN and CDR2 as SYDVKM. CDR3 sequence: CASSTMTGGRTEAFF. In DNA form, the CDR3 reads TGTGCCAGCAGTACGATGACAGGGGGTCGGACTGAAGCTTTCTTT.

The chain uses TRBV4-1 and TRBJ2-7; TRBD1 aligns across 7 bases. Germline V gene sequence: CDR1 MGHRA, CDR2 YSYEKL. V dropped 4 bases and J dropped 2; count of bases not matched to a gene: 11. The CDR3 is 16 amino acids. CDR3 residues: CASSPRDRTRAYEQYF. CDR3 nucleotide sequence: TGCGCCAGCAGCCCTCGGGACAGAACGAGGGCCTACGAGCAGTACTTC.

The CDR3 DNA is TGTGCCAGCAGCCCAGCGGGGGGGAACGTGCATGAGCAGTTCTTC. It yields the protein CASSPAGGNVHEQFF. V and J are TRBV7-3 and TRBJ2-1; 10 bases are shared with TRBD2. This CDR3 region has 15 residues. The V gene's germline CDR1 is SGHTA and CDR2 FQGTGA. J gave up 8 bases and V 5 bases, and 9 bases lay outside the gene matches.

CDR3 DNA: TGTGCCAGCAGCCAATGGGTCGGCGGTAACACCGGGGAGCTGTTTTTT. Amino acid sequence: CASSQWVGGNTGELFF. V is TRBV11-1 and J is TRBJ2-2; D call uncertain. CDR3 length: 16 amino acids. Trimming shortened V by 5 bases and J by 2 bases, and 15 bases separated the two germline ends. CDR1 is SGHAT, CDR2 FQDESV, per germline (reference sequence).

The CDR3 sequence is CSVELTSGKQYF. The CDR3 DNA is TGCAGCGTTGAGTTGACTAGCGGAAAGCAGTACTTC. This chain links TRBV29-1 with TRBJ2-7; TRBD2 aligns across 9 bases. V was clipped by 3 bases and J by 8 bases; unmatched bases: 5. The CDR3 is 12 amino acids. Germline-derived CDR1 and CDR2 are SQVTM and ANQGSEA.

This chain joins TRBV19 and TRBJ1-5, with a possible D match to TRBD1 (6 bases). Germline V gene lookup returns CDR1 LNHDA and CDR2 SQIVND (reference sequence). V was trimmed by 5 bases and J by 5 bases, leaving 13 bases between them. The CDR3 loop spans 14 amino acids. The CDR3 reads CASSPRQAHQPQHF. The CDR3 nucleotides read TGTGCCAGTAGTCCACGACAGGCCCATCAGCCCCAGCATTTT.

This clone was seen more than once but under ten times. The rearrangement joins TRBV2 to TRBJ2-1; 7 bases are a match to TRBD2. Germline V CDR1 and CDR2: SNHLY, FYNNEI. CDR3 length: 12 amino acids. V gave up 2 bases and J gave up 12 bases; unmatched junction bases: 4. CDR3 residues: CASSERLAGQFF. The CDR3 coding sequence is TGTGCCAGCAGTGAAAGACTAGCAGGGCAGTTCTTC. The complete variable domain, with remaining parts taken from reference TRBV2 and TRBJ2-1, reads EPEVTQTPSHQVTQMGQEVILRCVPISNHLYFYWYRQILGQKVEFLVSFYNNEISEKSEIFDDQFSVERPDGSNFTLKIRSTKLEDSAMYFCASSERLAGQFFGPGTRLTVL.

This clone is a singleton in its sample. V is TRBV29-1 and J is TRBJ2-7; possible D gene TRBD1, 5 bases. Germline V gene lookup returns CDR1 SQVTM and CDR2 ANQGSEA. The V gene lost 7 bases and the J gene lost 2 bases, with 15 bases spanning the gap. There are 13 residues in the CDR3. DNA of the CDR3: TGCAGCGCAGTTCCGACAGCCACCTACGAGCAGTACTTC. Translating gives CSAVPTATYEQYF.

DNA of the CDR3: TGTGCCAGCAGTCGCGGGGGGACCTCCTACAATGAGCAGTTCTTC. The encoded protein is CASSRGGTSYNEQFF. The chain combines TRBV6-5 with TRBJ2-1; TRBD2 matches at 8 bases. This CDR3 spans 15 amino acids. Germline CDR1 MNHEY, CDR2 SVGAGI. After removal of 5 bases from V and 0 bases from J, the junction contained 3 bases not matched to a gene.

This clone was seen a single time. This chain joins TRBV19 and TRBJ1-4; possible D gene TRBD1, 6 bases. Trimming pared 5 bases from V and 10 bases from J, leaving 20 bases between. CDR1 and CDR2 (germline): LNHDA, SQIVND (reference sequence). This CDR3 has 15 amino acids. CDR3 loop: CASSPDSRPLGKLFF. Written as DNA, the CDR3 is TGTGCCAGTAGTCCGGACAGTAGACCTCTAGGAAAACTGTTTTTT.

This rearrangement joins TRBV19 to TRBJ1-2, with TRBD1 identical over 9 bases. Germline CDR1 and CDR2: LNHDA and SQIVND (reference sequence). This CDR3 is 15 amino acids long. V dropped 2 bases and J dropped 8; count of bases not matched to a gene: 9. The CDR3 is CASSISGGQGLGYTF. The CDR3 bases are TGTGCCAGTAGTATAAGCGGGGGACAGGGCCTAGGCTACACCTTC.

The chain links TRBV21-1 to TRBJ1-6; no check of the table's D call, TRBD1, against the DNA was made. TRBV21-1 is marked as a pseudogene. This CDR3 has 15 amino acids. This CDR3 is CASSKATGVNSPLHF. DNA of the CDR3: TGTGCCAGCAGCAAAGCGACAGGGGTAAATTCACCCCTCCACTTT.